One and the same sample provided the 30 T cell receptor beta chains below, sequenced in a study of T cell repertoires in cytomegalovirus infection. In TCRdb, the reads were re-called with MiXCR into one record per CDR3 protein. The sample records roughly 200,000 distinct CDR3 sequences, 8.5% to 10% being singletons. Sequencing was done on a sample of PBMCs. The receptors were sampled from a human donor in good health (CMV status not recorded). Some clones in this sample may be carry-over from other donors' samples.

The genes are TRBV28 and TRBJ1-1; D is unresolved. CDR1 and CDR2 from the germline V gene are MDHEN and SYDVKM. V lost 4 bases and J lost 1, with 19 bases in between. The CDR3 consists of 17 residues. Here the CDR3 reads CASSSSGGLRSNTEAFF. CDR3 DNA: TGTGCCAGCAGTTCTTCAGGCGGCCTTCGATCGAACACTGAAGCTTTCTTT.

This clonotype was recorded many times. V usage is TRBV28 and J usage is TRBJ2-6, with D tentatively TRBD1 (6 bases). Per germline, CDR1 MDHEN and CDR2 SYDVKM. CDR3 length equals 15 residues. V lost 5 bases, J lost 4 bases, and 12 bases lay in between. In DNA, the CDR3 is TGTGCCAGCAGTCCAGGACAGTGGGGGGCCAACGTCCTGACTTTC. Translated, it gives CASSPGQWGANVLTF.

This clonotype came up many times. This chain joins TRBV28 and TRBJ1-5, with a weak D call TRBD1 (5 bases). The CDR3 is made up of 14 amino acids. The ends were cut back, 6 bases at V and 5 bases at J, with 14 bases in the middle. Germline V gene lookup returns CDR1 MDHEN and CDR2 SYDVKM. Written as DNA, the CDR3 is TGTGCCAGCAGAGGTCCGGGGCCGCATCAGCCCCAGCATTTT. Encoded protein: CASRGPGPHQPQHF.

This clonotype qualifies as medium-sized. The V gene is TRBV7-2, the J gene TRBJ1-1; TRBD1 agrees at 9 bases. The junction had 13 bases not matched to a gene; V was cut back by 4 bases and J by 10 bases. The CDR3 loop spans 15 amino acids. Germline CDR1 is SGHTA and CDR2 is FQGNSA. The CDR3 is CASSSRDRVSVGAFF. The CDR3 region has the DNA TGTGCCAGCAGCTCTCGGGACAGGGTCTCGGTGGGAGCTTTCTTT.

In its sample, this clonotype was seen many times. The chain employs TRBV4-3 and TRBJ2-5; 13 bases match TRBD2. This CDR3 has 15 amino acids. CDR1 is LGHNA and CDR2 is YSLEER in the germline V gene. The V segment lost 5 bases and the J segment 4 bases; nucleotides outside the gene matches: 4. DNA of the CDR3: TGCGCCAGCAGCGAAGGACTAGCGGGGGCAGAGACCCAGTACTTC. This gives the protein CASSEGLAGAETQYF.

This rearrangement joins TRBV20-1 to TRBJ2-5; the D is unclear. Trimming left V 0 bases short and J 7 bases short, with 15 bases between. The CDR3 has 14 amino acids. Germline CDR1 and CDR2: DFQATT and SNEGSKA (reference sequence). CDR3 loop: CSARDLAPRTTQYF. CDR3 bases: TGCAGTGCTAGAGATTTGGCCCCTCGTACGACCCAGTACTTC.

This clonotype was counted many times. The chain joins TRBV7-2 to TRBJ1-3; D is undetermined. CDR1 is SGHTA, CDR2 FQGNSA, per germline. V was clipped by 5 bases and J by 2 bases, with 13 bases between them. The CDR3 is 15 amino acids. The CDR3 region is CASSPVTEAGNTIYF. DNA for the CDR3: TGTGCCAGCAGCCCGGTTACGGAGGCTGGAAACACCATATATTTT. Looking up the rest from reference TRBV7-2 and TRBJ1-3 gives the full variable domain: GAGVSQSPSNKVTEKGKDVELRCDPISGHTALYWYRQSLGQGLEFLIYFQGNSAPDKSGLPSDRFSAERTGGSVSTLTIQRTQQEDSAVYLCASSPVTEAGNTIYFGEGSWLTVV.

The chain links TRBV6-2 or TRBV6-3 to TRBJ2-3, with 7 positions matching TRBD2. V shed 2 bases, J shed 6 bases, and the junction held 8 bases outside the gene matches. Germline V gives CDR1 MNHEY, CDR2 SVGEGT. This CDR3 is built from 15 residues. This chain's CDR3 is CASSYVPGGEDTQYF. In DNA, the CDR3 is TGTGCCAGCAGTTACGTGCCGGGAGGAGAGGATACGCAGTATTTT.

This clonotype was detected a few times. This chain connects TRBV29-1 to TRBJ1-1; possible D gene TRBD1, 6 bases. CDR3 length equals 13 residues. Germline V gives CDR1 SQVTM, CDR2 ANQGSEA. V gave up 3 bases and J gave up 5 bases, with 13 bases separating them. The CDR3 DNA is TGCAGCGTTGATACAGGGAGGAGGACTGAAGCTTTCTTT. As protein: CSVDTGRRTEAFF.

The table lists this clonotype with many counts. V is TRBV28 and J is TRBJ2-7, with unresolved D. This CDR3 is 15 amino acids long. The V end was cut by 1 base, the J end by 0 bases, with 10 bases between. Per the germline V gene, CDR1 is MDHEN and CDR2 is SYDVKM. CDR3 bases: TGTGCCAGCAGTTTATACCCCGACAACTCCTACGAGCAGTACTTC. This translates into CASSLYPDNSYEQYF.

The chain is built from TRBV4-2 and TRBJ1-1; D not resolved. Germline CDR1 is LGHNA and CDR2 is YNFKEQ. The CDR3 runs 14 residues. The ends were cut back, 5 bases at V and 2 bases at J, with 12 bases in the middle. The CDR3 coding sequence is TGTGCCAGCAGCTCAGACCGGACTAACACTGAAGCTTTCTTT. This gives the protein CASSSDRTNTEAFF.

In this sample, this clonotype turned up many times. The rearrangement links TRBV7-2 to TRBJ2-3; D assignment may be TRBD1 or TRBD2 (5 bases each). Trimming cost V 1 base and J 4 bases, with 9 bases left between them. In germline, CDR1 is SGHTA, CDR2 FQGNSA. The CDR3 runs 14 residues. The CDR3 sequence: CASSLVGDADTQYF. The DNA of the CDR3 is TGTGCCAGCAGCTTAGTTGGGGACGCAGATACGCAGTATTTT.

V usage is TRBV7-9 and J usage is TRBJ1-2; D is unclear. The CDR3 has 14 amino acids. V was cut by 5 bases and J by 4 bases, with 14 bases left in between. CDR1 is SEHNR and CDR2 is FQNEAQ in the germline V gene (reference sequence). The CDR3 sequence is CASSQDASFYGYTF. The CDR3 nucleotides read TGTGCCAGCAGCCAAGACGCTAGCTTCTATGGCTACACCTTC.

This clonotype has just a few counts. This chain uses TRBV20-1 with TRBJ2-5; no firm D call. Trimming removed 1 base at V and 5 bases at J, with 11 bases between. The CDR3 is 13 amino acids. Germline-derived CDR1 and CDR2 are DFQATT and SNEGSKA (reference sequence). For the CDR3, the DNA is TGCAGTGCTAGAGGTCCTAGTATGGAGACCCAGTACTTC. It encodes CSARGPSMETQYF.

This clonotype occurred many times. The chain links TRBV7-2 to TRBJ1-2, with 10 bases identical to TRBD1. The CDR3 consists of 15 residues. J lost 5 bases, V lost 5 bases, and 8 bases had no gene match. Germline V gene data show CDR1 as SGHTA and CDR2 as FQGNSA. CDR3 in amino acids: CASSPSRDRGYGYTF. The CDR3 bases are TGTGCCAGCAGCCCCTCCCGGGACAGGGGATATGGCTACACCTTC.

The chain couples TRBV7-6 to TRBJ2-1; D is unclear. CDR3 length: 15 amino acids. Germline CDR1 is SGHVS and CDR2 is FNYEAQ. Trimming took 5 bases from V and 1 from J, leaving 12 bases between them. This CDR3 is CASSRGLGSYNEQFF. The CDR3 nucleotides are TGTGCCAGCAGCCGTGGGTTAGGATCCTACAATGAGCAGTTCTTC.

This clonotype was picked up many times. This chain connects TRBV7-2 to TRBJ1-4, with TRBD1 as a possible D gene (6 bases). The V end was cut by 4 bases, the J end by 1 base, with 16 bases between. This CDR3 has 17 residues. Germline V gene lookup returns CDR1 SGHTA and CDR2 FQGNSA. Here the CDR3 reads CASSSKPGGKTNEKLFF. CDR3 DNA sequence: TGTGCCAGCAGCTCTAAACCCGGGGGCAAAACTAATGAAAAACTGTTTTTT. Drawing the rest from reference TRBV7-2 and TRBJ1-4, the complete variable domain is GAGVSQSPSNKVTEKGKDVELRCDPISGHTALYWYRQSLGQGLEFLIYFQGNSAPDKSGLPSDRFSAERTGGSVSTLTIQRTQQEDSAVYLCASSSKPGGKTNEKLFFGSGTQLSVL.

This clonotype was seen ten or more times. This chain uses TRBV19 with TRBJ1-1, with D maybe TRBD1 (6 bases). This CDR3 comprises 15 residues. V was trimmed by 10 bases and J by 1 base, leaving 19 bases between them. Germline values: CDR1 LNHDA, CDR2 SQIVND (reference sequence). The CDR3 coding sequence is TGTGCCACCCGACGACAGGCAAGGGAGAACACTGAAGCTTTCTTT. Amino acid sequence: CATRRQARENTEAFF.

The table lists this clonotype with many counts. The V and J genes are TRBV9 and TRBJ2-3; 13 bases are a match to TRBD2. From germline, CDR1 is SGDLS and CDR2 YYNGEE. V dropped 2 bases and J dropped 0; count of bases not matched to a gene: 6. This CDR3 is 18 amino acids long. In nucleotides, the CDR3 is TGTGCCAGCAGCGTCACTAGCGGGGGGGACACTAGCACAGATACGCAGTATTTT. Residues: CASSVTSGGDTSTDTQYF.

This clonotype was seen at least ten times. The chain is built from TRBV19 and TRBJ1-4; 9 positions match TRBD1. The trim removed 7 bases at V and 6 bases at J, leaving 3 bases unmatched. There are 13 residues in the CDR3. Germline V gene sequence: CDR1 LNHDA, CDR2 SQIVND (reference sequence). This CDR3 reads CASMDRGDEKLFF. CDR3 bases: TGTGCCAGTATGGACAGGGGTGATGAAAAACTGTTTTTT.

Note on this clonotype: Being one base from a much bigger clone, this may be a read error. This chain connects TRBV6-5 to TRBJ2-3; TRBD1 might be the D (8 bases). CDR1 and CDR2 from the germline V gene are MNHEY and SVGAGI. This CDR3 is 13 amino acids long. CDR3 sequence: CASSRTGRDTHYF. CDR3 sequence (DNA): TGTGCCAGCAGTCGGACAGGGAGGGATACGCATTATTTT.

On this clonotype: Since a much larger clone is just one base distant, this may be a read error. The J gene is TRBJ2-3, the V gene TRBV28; no firm D call. Germline V gene sequence: CDR1 MDHEN, CDR2 SYDVKM. CDR3 length equals 12 residues. V lost 8 bases and J 6 bases, leaving 12 bases between the germline ends. Written as DNA, the CDR3 is TGTGCCAGCGGTCTTAGCTGGGATACGCAGTATTTT. This codes for CASGLSWDTQYF.

This clonotype was seen a few times. The chain links TRBV28 to TRBJ1-5, with 7 bases fitting TRBD1. CDR1 MDHEN and CDR2 SYDVKM come from the germline V gene. J was trimmed by 7 bases and V by 7 bases; bases with no gene match: 10. This CDR3 is built from 14 residues. This chain's CDR3 is CASTRGDRVQPQHF. CDR3 coding DNA: TGTGCCAGCACTAGAGGAGACAGGGTCCAGCCCCAGCATTTT.

This clonotype occurred a few times. V is TRBV5-4 and J is TRBJ2-7; TRBD1 might be the D (6 bases). The CDR3 has 14 amino acids. Germline CDR1 and CDR2: SGHNT and YYREEE (reference sequence). V was cut by 3 bases and J by 0 bases, with 10 bases left in between. The CDR3 is CASSSDRRSYEQYF. In DNA form, the CDR3 reads TGTGCCAGCAGCTCCGACAGGCGCTCCTACGAGCAGTACTTC.

Many counts were recorded for this clonotype. The chain links TRBV7-9 to TRBJ1-2; D might be TRBD1 (5 bases). Germline V gene lookup returns CDR1 SEHNR and CDR2 FQNEAQ (reference sequence). Trimming pared 1 base from V and 4 bases from J, leaving 13 bases between. CDR3 length: 15 amino acids. CDR3 in DNA: TGTGCCAGCAGCTTAGATCGGGGCTCGACCTATGGCTACACCTTC. This codes for CASSLDRGSTYGYTF.

This clonotype was observed at least ten times. CDR3 nucleotide sequence: TGTGCCAGCAGCCCCCGGACGGCTACCTACAATGAGCAGTTCTTC. This translates into CASSPRTATYNEQFF. The chain uses TRBV7-6 and TRBJ2-1; no clear D gene. The germline V and J ends were trimmed by 5 bases and 2 bases, with 13 bases remaining between them. Germline CDR1 is SGHVS and CDR2 is FNYEAQ. This CDR3 has 15 residues.

V is TRBV2 and J is TRBJ1-6; D perhaps matches TRBD1 (6 bases). The germline V gene encodes CDR1 SNHLY and CDR2 FYNNEI. V was shortened by 3 bases and J by 6 bases, with 12 bases between the two germline ends. The CDR3 loop spans 15 amino acids. CDR3 in amino acids: CASSDRGWRNSPLHF. Written as DNA, the CDR3 is TGTGCCAGCAGTGACAGGGGATGGCGTAATTCACCCCTCCACTTT.

This clonotype was picked up many times. The rearrangement uses TRBV5-6 and TRBJ2-5; 8 nucleotides match TRBD1. V was pared by 3 bases and J by 5 bases, with 12 bases of the junction left unmatched. CDR3 length: 16 amino acids. Germline V CDR1 and CDR2: SGHDT, YYEEEE. The CDR3 sequence: CASSSDRGQSVETQYF. The CDR3 DNA sequence: TGTGCCAGCAGCTCCGACAGGGGACAGTCTGTGGAGACCCAGTACTTC.

This clonotype was recorded a few times. This sequence joins TRBV4-3 and TRBJ2-7; TRBD1 or TRBD2 may be the D gene (5 bases each). There are 14 residues in the CDR3. V was cut by 0 bases and J by 3 bases, with 9 bases left in between. The germline CDR1 and CDR2 sequences are LGHNA and YSLEER. This chain's CDR3 is CASSQEWGIYEQYF. The DNA for the CDR3 is TGCGCCAGCAGCCAAGAATGGGGGATCTACGAGCAGTACTTC.

This clonotype has more than one count but fewer than ten. The CDR3 DNA sequence: TGTGCCAGCAGGCGACAGGACTATGGCTACACCTTC. Translation gives CASRRQDYGYTF. The genes are TRBV2 and TRBJ1-2; D possibly corresponds to TRBD1 (6 bases). Trimming left V 6 bases short and J 3 bases short, with 8 bases between. Germline CDR1 SNHLY, CDR2 FYNNEI. This CDR3 is built from 12 residues. The full variable domain, its missing parts supplied by reference TRBV2 and TRBJ1-2, is EPEVTQTPSHQVTQMGQEVILRCVPISNHLYFYWYRQILGQKVEFLVSFYNNEISEKSEIFDDQFSVERPDGSNFTLKIRSTKLEDSAMYFCASRRQDYGYTFGSGTRLTVV.